Listed below are T cell receptor beta chains from one sample, sequenced in a study of T cell responses to AZD1222 COVID-19 vaccine. Measured with immunoSEQ multiplex PCR; TCRdb has only the in-frame clones, and not every one. The sample includes around 150,000 clones, approximately 90% of them seen just once. This material consisted of peripheral blood, taken 28 days after the second AZD1222 dose. Receptors were obtained from an adult who received the AZD1222 COVID-19 vaccine. Each CDR3 is given with its conserved first and last residue. Fields, in order: J gene, clone size, D gene, V gene, CDR3 protein, CDR3 DNA. D genes are given only for firm matches. Expanded clones are given a class, and other clones once, few, many or no size at all.

>TRBJ2-1|-|-|TRBV9
CASSAGNNEQFF
TGTGCCAGCAGCGCTGGCAACAATGAGCAGTTCTTC
>TRBJ2-3|-|TRBD2|TRBV7-8
CASSLETSVGDTQYF
TGTGCCAGCAGCTTAGAAACTAGCGTTGGAGATACGCAGTATTTT
>TRBJ2-1|once|TRBD2|TRBV7-2
CASRLAGGPYNEQFF
TGTGCCAGCAGGTTAGCGGGAGGACCCTACAATGAGCAGTTCTTC
>TRBJ2-7|-|-|TRBV20-1
CSAGSSYEQYF
TGCAGTGCTGGGAGCTCCTACGAGCAGTACTTC
>TRBJ2-3|-|-|TRBV5-8
CASSLGGRRTDTQYF
TGTGCCAGCAGCTTAGGGGGGAGACGCACAGATACGCAGTATTTT
>TRBJ2-1|-|-|TRBV7-2
CASSLMTEQFF
TGTGCCAGCAGCTTAATGACCGAGCAGTTCTTC
>TRBJ1-2|once|TRBD1|TRBV27
CASSLRGQSDYGYTF
TGTGCCAGCAGTTTAAGGGGGCAGAGTGACTATGGCTACACCTTC
>TRBJ2-3|-|-|TRBV27
CASSRRGHTDTQYF
TGTGCCAGCAGTCGGCGGGGACACACAGATACGCAGTATTTT
>TRBJ2-3|once|TRBD1|TRBV7-9
CASSLGTGATDTQYF
TGTGCCAGCAGCTTAGGGACAGGGGCCACAGATACGCAGTATTTT
>TRBJ2-1|-|-|TRBV27
CASSLSGPYNEQFF
TGTGCCAGCAGTTTATCTGGACCCTACAATGAGCAGTTCTTC
>TRBJ2-1|-|-|TRBV6-5
CASESQGGYNEQFF
TGTGCCAGCGAGTCCCAGGGCGGATACAATGAGCAGTTCTTC
>TRBJ1-1|-|-|TRBV6-2/TRBV6-3
CASSEGMLLPAGVF
TGTGCCAGCAGCGAAGGTATGCTATTGCCCGCGGGAGTCTTT
>TRBJ1-2|-|-|TRBV6-5
CASSYSIIRGYYGYTF
TGTGCCAGCAGTTACTCGATCATCAGGGGTTACTATGGCTACACCTTC
>TRBJ2-1|-|TRBD2|TRBV7-2
CASSLELAGINEQFF
TGTGCCAGCAGCTTAGAACTAGCGGGGATTAATGAGCAGTTCTTC
>TRBJ1-1|-|-|TRBV9
CASSVADTEAFF
TGTGCCAGCAGCGTGGCGGACACTGAAGCTTTCTTT
>TRBJ1-3|-|TRBD1|TRBV9
CASSVGGTVGNTIYF
TGTGCCAGCAGCGTAGGCGGGACAGTTGGAAACACCATATATTTT
>TRBJ1-4|-|TRBD1|TRBV5-1
CASSFRTGSEKLFF
TGCGCCAGCAGCTTCCGGACAGGAAGCGAAAAACTGTTTTTT
>TRBJ2-1|-|-|TRBV4-1
CASSQPVRTGNEQFF
TGCGCCAGCAGCCAACCGGTTCGCACAGGCAATGAGCAGTTCTTC
>TRBJ2-1|-|TRBD2|TRBV27
CASNSLAGASNEQFF
TGTGCCAGCAACTCACTAGCGGGAGCAAGCAATGAGCAGTTCTTC
>TRBJ1-5|once|-|TRBV28
CASSFPGGGNQPQHF
TGTGCCAGCAGTTTCCCGGGGGGGGGCAATCAGCCCCAGCATTTT
>TRBJ2-2|-|-|TRBV5-6
CASSLRGRTGELFF
TGTGCCAGCAGCTTGCGGGGACGGACCGGGGAGCTGTTTTTT
>TRBJ1-6|-|-|TRBV4-3
CASSLGGRNSPLHF
TGCGCCAGCAGTCTAGGGGGGAGAAATTCACCCCTCCACTTT
>TRBJ1-1|-|-|TRBV6-2/TRBV6-3
CASSENTEAFF
TGTGCCAGCAGTGAGAACACTGAAGCTTTCTTT
>TRBJ2-7|-|-|TRBV20-1
CSARGNGEQYF
TGCAGTGCTAGAGGTAATGGCGAGCAGTACTTC
>TRBJ2-1|once|-|TRBV19
CASSTWGGASYNEQFF
TGTGCCAGTAGTACGTGGGGGGGCGCGTCCTACAATGAGCAGTTCTTC
>TRBJ1-2|-|TRBD1|TRBV4-1
CASSHLDRADYGYTF
TGCGCCAGCAGCCACCTAGACAGGGCGGACTATGGCTACACCTTC
>TRBJ2-1|-|TRBD2|TRBV7-8
CASSLGLAGGAYNEQFF
TGTGCCAGCAGCTTAGGACTAGCGGGAGGGGCCTACAATGAGCAGTTCTTC
>TRBJ1-4|once|TRBD1|TRBV2
CASAWDRGFREKLFF
TGTGCCAGCGCGTGGGACAGGGGATTTCGCGAAAAACTGTTTTTT
>TRBJ2-5|once|-|TRBV6-5
CASSYTDPGQTQYF
TGTGCCAGCAGTTACACGGATCCTGGACAGACCCAGTACTTC
>TRBJ2-6|-|TRBD2|TRBV4-2
CASSPRTSGGSGANVLTF
TGTGCCAGCAGCCCTCGGACTAGCGGGGGCTCTGGGGCCAACGTCCTGACTTTC
>TRBJ1-3|-|TRBD1|TRBV2
CASSGTGASGNTIYF
TGTGCCAGCAGCGGGACAGGGGCCTCTGGAAACACCATATATTTT
>TRBJ2-2|few|-|TRBV6-4
CASSDARGAGELFF
TGTGCCAGCAGTGATGCTCGAGGGGCCGGGGAGCTGTTTTTT
>TRBJ1-1|-|-|TRBV7-2
CASSLMNTEAFF
TGTGCCAGCAGCTTGATGAACACTGAAGCTTTCTTT
>TRBJ1-2|once|TRBD1|TRBV5-1
CASSPAGRGPSGYTF
TGCGCCAGCAGCCCCGCCGGTAGGGGGCCCTCAGGCTACACCTTC
>TRBJ2-1|-|TRBD1|TRBV7-2
CASSLDRSNEQFF
TGTGCCAGCAGCTTGGACAGGAGCAATGAGCAGTTCTTC
>TRBJ2-2|-|-|TRBV2
CATKGEITGELFF
TGTGCCACCAAAGGGGAAATCACCGGGGAGCTGTTTTTT
>TRBJ1-6|-|-|TRBV10-1
CASYHDSPLHF
TGCGCCAGCTACCATGATTCACCCCTCCACTTT
>TRBJ2-3|-|TRBD2|TRBV5-1
CASSMTSVSTDTQYF
TGCGCCAGCAGCATGACTAGCGTAAGCACAGATACGCAGTATTTT
>TRBJ1-2|-|-|TRBV2
CASRRDSSPANYGYTF
TGTGCCAGCCGCCGAGACAGCAGTCCAGCTAACTATGGCTACACCTTC
>TRBJ2-7|-|TRBD2|TRBV14
CASSPGTSGRGEQYF
TGTGCCAGCAGCCCCGGGACTAGCGGGAGAGGTGAGCAGTACTTC
>TRBJ2-1|few|-|TRBV7-9
CASSLGRSNAYNEQFF
TGTGCCAGCAGCTTAGGTCGGAGTAATGCCTACAATGAGCAGTTCTTC
>TRBJ2-1|-|-|TRBV2
CASSERASYNEQFF
TGTGCCAGCAGTGAAAGGGCCTCCTACAATGAGCAGTTCTTC
>TRBJ1-2|-|TRBD1|TRBV2
CASSDSGQGDGYTF
TGTGCCAGCAGTGATAGTGGACAGGGTGATGGCTACACCTTC
>TRBJ1-2|-|-|TRBV24-1
CATSGGSLSSGYTF
TGTGCCACCAGCGGGGGATCCCTTTCTAGTGGCTACACCTTC
>TRBJ2-5|-|TRBD1|TRBV6-4
CASSDSTGGAWLETQYF
TGTGCCAGCAGTGACTCCACAGGGGGAGCTTGGCTGGAGACCCAGTACTTC
>TRBJ2-2|-|-|TRBV7-2
CASSLVRANTGELFF
TGTGCCAGCAGCTTAGTACGGGCCAACACCGGGGAGCTGTTTTTT
>TRBJ1-1|-|TRBD1|TRBV12-3/TRBV12-4
CASSLQGAEAFF
TGTGCCAGCAGTTTACAGGGGGCTGAAGCTTTCTTT
>TRBJ1-2|-|-|TRBV11-2
CASSGEGGDGYTF
TGTGCCAGCAGCGGGGAGGGAGGGGATGGCTACACCTTC
>TRBJ2-1|-|-|TRBV9
CASSAAGQSYNEQFF
TGTGCCAGCAGCGCGGCGGGACAATCCTACAATGAGCAGTTCTTC
>TRBJ2-7|-|-|TRBV7-9
CASSAGPDSYEQYF
TGTGCCAGCAGCGCCGGTCCCGATTCCTACGAGCAGTACTTC
>TRBJ2-3|-|-|TRBV7-9
CASSAPLTDTQYF
TGTGCCAGCAGCGCCCCACTCACAGATACGCAGTATTTT